This TCR beta chain was sequenced in a study of T cell changes during pregnancy in multiple sclerosis. The protocol was immunoSEQ multiplex PCR, while the TCRdb copy is restricted to in-frame clones and leaves out a portion. The sample has more than 35,000 clones; over 85% are singletons. The germline V gene encodes CDR1 MNHNS and CDR2 SASEGT. This CDR3 is built from 14 residues. Unmatched junction bases numbered 7, after V lost 10 bases and J lost 1 base. The chain employs TRBV6-1 and TRBJ2-1; 7 bases match TRBD2. The clonotype was recovered from a female donor in good health, enrolled as a control in a pregnancy study. The sample in question was CD4+ T cells from peripheral blood mononuclear cells, obtained after pregnancy. The DNA of the CDR3 is TGTGCCACCAACTTCGGGGGGTCCTACAATGAGCAGTTCTTC. Protein: CATNFGGSYNEQFF.